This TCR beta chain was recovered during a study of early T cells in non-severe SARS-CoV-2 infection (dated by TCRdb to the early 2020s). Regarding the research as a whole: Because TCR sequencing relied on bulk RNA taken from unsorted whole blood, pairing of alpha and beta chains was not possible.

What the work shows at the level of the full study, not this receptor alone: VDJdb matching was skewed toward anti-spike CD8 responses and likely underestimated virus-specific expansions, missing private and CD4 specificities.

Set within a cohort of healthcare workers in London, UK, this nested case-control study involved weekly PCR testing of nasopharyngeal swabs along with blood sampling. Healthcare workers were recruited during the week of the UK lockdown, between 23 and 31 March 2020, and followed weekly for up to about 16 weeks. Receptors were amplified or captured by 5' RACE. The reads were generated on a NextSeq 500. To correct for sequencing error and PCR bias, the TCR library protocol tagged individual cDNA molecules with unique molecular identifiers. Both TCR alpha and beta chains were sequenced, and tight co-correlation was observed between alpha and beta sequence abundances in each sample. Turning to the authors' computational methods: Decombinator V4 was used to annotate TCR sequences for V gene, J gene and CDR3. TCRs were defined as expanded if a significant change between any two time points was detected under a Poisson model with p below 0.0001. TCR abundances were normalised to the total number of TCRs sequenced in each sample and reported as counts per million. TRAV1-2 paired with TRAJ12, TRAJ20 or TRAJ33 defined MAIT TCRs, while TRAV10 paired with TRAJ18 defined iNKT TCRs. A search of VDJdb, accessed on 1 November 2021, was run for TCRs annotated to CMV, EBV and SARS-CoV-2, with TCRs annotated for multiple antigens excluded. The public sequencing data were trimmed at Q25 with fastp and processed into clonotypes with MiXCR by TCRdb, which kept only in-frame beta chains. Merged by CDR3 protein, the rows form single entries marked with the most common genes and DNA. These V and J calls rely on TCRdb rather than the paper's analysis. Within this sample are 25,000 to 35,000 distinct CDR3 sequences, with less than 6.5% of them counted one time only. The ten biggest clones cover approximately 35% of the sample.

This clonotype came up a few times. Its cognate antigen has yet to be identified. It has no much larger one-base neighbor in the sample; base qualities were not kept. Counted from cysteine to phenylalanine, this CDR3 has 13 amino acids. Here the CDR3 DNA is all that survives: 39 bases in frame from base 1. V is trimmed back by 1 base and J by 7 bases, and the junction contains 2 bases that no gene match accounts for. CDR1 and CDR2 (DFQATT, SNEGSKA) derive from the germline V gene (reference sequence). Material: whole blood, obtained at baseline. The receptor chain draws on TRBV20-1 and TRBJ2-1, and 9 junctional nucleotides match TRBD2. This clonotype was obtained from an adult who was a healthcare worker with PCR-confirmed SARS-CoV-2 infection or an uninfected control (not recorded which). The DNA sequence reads TGCAGTGCTAGAGGCGGGAGGGGGAATGAGCAGTTCTTC. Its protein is CSARGGRGNEQFF.